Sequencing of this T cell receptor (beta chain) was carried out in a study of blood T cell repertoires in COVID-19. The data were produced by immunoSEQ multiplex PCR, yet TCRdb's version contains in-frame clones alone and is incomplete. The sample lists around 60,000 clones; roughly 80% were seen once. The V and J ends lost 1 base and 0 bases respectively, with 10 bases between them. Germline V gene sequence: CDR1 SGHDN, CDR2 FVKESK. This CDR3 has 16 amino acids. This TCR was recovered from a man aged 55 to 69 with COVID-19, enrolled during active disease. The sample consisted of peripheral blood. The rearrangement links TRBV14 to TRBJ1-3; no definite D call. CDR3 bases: TGTGCCAGCAGCCAAGTGGGCGGGCCCTCTGGAAACACCATATATTTT. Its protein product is CASSQVGGPSGNTIYF.